This T cell receptor beta chain was retrieved from a study of blood T cell repertoires in COVID-19. Background on the study: Donors in the United States, Italy and Spain gave samples during acute or convalescent COVID-19. In each case, the material was cDNA or gDNA derived from T cells, B-cell-depleted T cells, or PBMCs.

Clones were read by immunoSEQ multiplex PCR, and TCRdb kept only the in-frame ones, dropping some. The table lists roughly 250,000 clones, 80% to 90% of them singletons. Looked up from germline, CDR1 is SGHAT and CDR2 is FQNNGV. This CDR3 is 15 amino acids long. V lost 5 bases to trimming and J lost 7 bases, with 18 bases between them. V is TRBV11-2 and J is TRBJ2-1; tentatively, D is TRBD2 (7 bases). The sequencing sample was made of peripheral blood. This receptor was obtained from a middle-aged man with active or convalescent COVID-19. The CDR3, as DNA: TGTGCCAGCAGCCAGTATTCGGGGGGCTTTAATGAGCAGTTCTTC. Protein: CASSQYSGGFNEQFF.